These 30 T cell receptor beta chains were sequenced from one sample in a study of vaccination effects on CD4 cells after COVID-19. Their antigens are not known. The repertoire was sequenced with immunoSEQ multiplex PCR; TCRdb's copy has only in-frame clones and lacks some. In the table there are fewer than 75,000 clones, around 79% of which are singletons. Upon completion of more than eight days in culture, CD4+ T cells were isolated. Two doses of either BNT162b2 or mRNA-1273 were given to each participant. Sequencing used CD4+ T cells from PBMCs cultured without peptide, obtained after COVID-19 vaccination. The receptor source for this set is a human donor who received a COVID-19 vaccine.

The chain links TRBV7-3 to TRBJ2-2, with D maybe TRBD1 (5 bases). V shed 3 bases and J shed 1 base, with 6 bases lying between them. The CDR3 runs to 14 residues. CDR1 and CDR2 from the germline V gene are SGHTA and FQGTGA. The CDR3 coding sequence is TGTGCCAGCAGCTTGGGGCTGAACACCGGGGAGCTGTTTTTT. Translation gives CASSLGLNTGELFF.

As for this clone: An end of the junction does not agree with germline; a read error may underlie this. The chain carries TRBV2 and TRBJ2-1; D tentatively fits TRBD1 or TRBD2 (6 bases each). This CDR3 is 13 amino acids long. CDR1 is SNHLY, CDR2 FYNNEI, per germline. DNA of the CDR3: TGTGCCAGCCGTGAATGGAGGGGGAATGAGCAGTTCTTC. Translating gives CASREWRGNEQFF.

This clone was counted only a few times. V gene TRBV2 combines with J gene TRBJ1-3; D is possibly TRBD1 (5 bases). This CDR3 has 15 residues. From germline, CDR1 is SNHLY and CDR2 FYNNEI. The germline V and J ends were trimmed by 6 bases and 0 bases, with 12 bases remaining between them. The CDR3, as DNA: TGTGCCAGCAGGCGTCAGGGTAGCTCTGGAAACACCATATATTTT. It yields the protein CASRRQGSSGNTIYF.

The chain's CDR3 is CASSVGLGLGYPDTQYF. The CDR3 DNA reads as TGTGCCAGCAGCGTAGGATTGGGCCTGGGATATCCAGATACGCAGTATTTT. This rearrangement joins TRBV9 to TRBJ2-3; D remains ambiguous. CDR1 is SGDLS and CDR2 is YYNGEE in the germline V gene. This CDR3 spans 17 amino acids. V dropped 0 bases and J dropped 4 bases, with 18 bases sitting between them.

The J gene is TRBJ2-5, the V gene TRBV6-5; 7 nucleotides match TRBD1. This CDR3 has 14 residues. Per germline, CDR1 MNHEY and CDR2 SVGAGI. Trimming cost V 7 bases and J 10 bases; bases outside gene matches: 15. CDR3 residues: CASKTTGNINDQYF. For the CDR3, the DNA is TGTGCCAGCAAGACGACAGGGAATATAAATGACCAGTACTTC.

The chain links TRBV6-1 to TRBJ2-3; 9 nucleotides line up with TRBD1. The germline V gene encodes CDR1 MNHNS and CDR2 SASEGT. This CDR3 region has 17 residues. Trimming cost V 4 bases and J 0 bases; bases outside gene matches: 8. CDR3 region: CASSGQIGTGSTDTQYF. CDR3 in DNA: TGTGCCAGCAGTGGGCAAATCGGGACAGGGAGCACAGATACGCAGTATTTT.

The CDR3 loop reads CASSPGTASTGELFF. For the CDR3, the DNA is TGTGCCAGCAGCCCCGGGACTGCCTCTACCGGGGAGCTGTTTTTT. The chain uses TRBV9 and TRBJ2-2, with D possibly TRBD2 on 6 matching bases. V gave up 4 bases and J gave up 5 bases, with 15 bases separating them. The CDR3 covers 15 residues. CDR1 and CDR2 from the germline V gene are SGDLS and YYNGEE.

The chain uses TRBV4-3 and TRBJ2-7; a possible D gene is TRBD1 (5 bases). Trimming took 1 base from V and 4 from J, leaving 14 bases between them. Germline assignment: CDR1 LGHNA and CDR2 YSLEER. The CDR3 covers 15 residues. The CDR3 loop reads CASSQVAQAKYEQYV. The DNA for the CDR3 is TGCGCCAGCAGCCAAGTAGCACAGGCCAAATACGAGCAGTACGTC.

The chain is built from TRBV9 and TRBJ1-6, with D tentatively TRBD1 (5 bases). Trimming removed 3 bases at V and 8 bases at J, with 15 bases between. The V gene's germline CDR1 is SGDLS and CDR2 YYNGEE. CDR3 size: 15 residues. The CDR3: CASSAGTMVDSPLHF. The CDR3 DNA sequence: TGTGCCAGCAGCGCCGGGACCATGGTGGATTCACCCCTCCACTTT.

The chain has TRBV6-5 and TRBJ2-1, with 8 bases matching TRBD2. CDR3 length: 16 amino acids. Germline lookup yields CDR1 MNHEY and CDR2 SVGAGI. V lost 2 bases, J lost 2 bases, and 5 bases stayed unmatched. The CDR3 loop is CASSYTGGAPYNEQFF. The CDR3 nucleotides read TGTGCCAGCAGTTACACCGGGGGGGCCCCCTACAATGAGCAGTTCTTC.

The chain carries TRBV11-3 and TRBJ2-1; 10 nucleotides line up with TRBD1. Germline V gene data show CDR1 as SGHNT and CDR2 as YENEEA. This CDR3 spans 16 amino acids. J was trimmed by 2 bases and V by 5 bases; bases with no gene match: 6. In DNA form, the CDR3 reads TGTGCCAGCAGCGCAACAGGACAGGGGGCCTACAATGAGCAGTTCTTC. Protein: CASSATGQGAYNEQFF. The full variable domain, rest sourced from reference TRBV11-3 and TRBJ2-1, is EAGVVQSPRYKIIEKKQPVAFWCNPISGHNTLYWYLQNLGQGPELLIRYENEEAVDDSQLPKDRFSAERLKGVDSTLKIQPAELGDSAVYLCASSATGQGAYNEQFFGPGTRLTVL.

V and J are TRBV5-5 and TRBJ2-4, with D perhaps matching TRBD2 (7 bases). Germline V gene sequence: CDR1 SGHKS, CDR2 YYEKEE (reference sequence). Deletions cut 4 bases from V and 7 bases from J, with 21 bases between. The CDR3 is made up of 16 amino acids. Written as DNA, the CDR3 is TGTGCCAGCAGCCAACTAGGGGGGGCAAATGGGAACATTCAGTACTTC. Translation gives CASSQLGGANGNIQYF.

This chain connects TRBV28 to TRBJ1-2; possible D gene TRBD1, 5 bases. The V gene lost 3 bases and the J gene lost 0 bases, with 11 bases spanning the gap. CDR1 MDHEN and CDR2 SYDVKM come from the germline V gene. This CDR3 region has 15 residues. DNA of the CDR3: TGTGCCAGCAGTTTGCGGGACGGAGCTAACTATGGCTACACCTTC. The encoded protein is CASSLRDGANYGYTF.

This chain links TRBV6-5 with TRBJ1-6; D gene uncertain. Per germline, CDR1 MNHEY and CDR2 SVGAGI. Trimming took 1 base from V and 7 from J, leaving 8 bases between them. The CDR3 is made up of 14 amino acids. The CDR3 loop is CASSYFSQNSPLHF. CDR3 nucleotides: TGTGCCAGCAGTTACTTTTCGCAGAATTCACCCCTCCACTTT.

The table lists this clone with a count of one. The chain employs TRBV24-1 and TRBJ2-1; 8 bases are shared with TRBD1. The V segment lost 3 bases and the J segment 6 bases; nucleotides outside the gene matches: 9. Germline V lookup: CDR1 KGHDR, CDR2 SFDVKD. The CDR3 totals 16 residues. The CDR3 here is CATSDPGGGWGNEQFF. The CDR3 region has the DNA TGTGCCACCAGTGATCCAGGGGGCGGGTGGGGCAATGAGCAGTTCTTC.

The rearrangement uses TRBV5-1 and TRBJ2-3; 7 bases align to TRBD1. There are 17 residues in the CDR3. J was trimmed by 2 bases and V by 3 bases; bases with no gene match: 12. Per the germline V gene, CDR1 is SGHRS and CDR2 is YFSETQ. CDR3 bases: TGCGCCAGCAGCTCCCACCTACAGGGGTCACTCACAGATACGCAGTATTTT. Amino acid sequence: CASSSHLQGSLTDTQYF.

V gene TRBV5-8 combines with J gene TRBJ1-1; maybe TRBD1 (5 bases). Germline values: CDR1 SGHTS, CDR2 YDEGEE. Trimming shortened V by 7 bases and J by 0 bases, and 31 bases separated the two germline ends. There are 20 residues in the CDR3. CDR3 sequence reads: CASPSSLGRGLNGMNTEAFF. The CDR3 nucleotides read TGTGCCAGCCCCAGCTCCCTGGGGAGGGGCCTAAATGGTATGAACACTGAAGCTTTCTTT.

The genes are TRBV3-1 (or the pseudogene TRBV3-2) and TRBJ1-2, with D possibly TRBD1 on 6 matching bases. V was cut by 0 bases and J by 7 bases, with 12 bases left in between. Germline CDR1 LGHDT, CDR2 YNNKEL (reference sequence). The CDR3 consists of 14 residues. This CDR3 reads CASSQDQGRGGYTF. The CDR3, as DNA: TGTGCCAGCAGCCAAGATCAGGGGCGGGGTGGCTACACCTTC.

The chain couples TRBV7-2 to TRBJ1-4; D uncertain. V gave up 0 bases and J gave up 2 bases, with 4 bases separating them. This CDR3 is 14 amino acids long. Germline CDR1 reads SGHTA; CDR2 reads FQGNSA. The chain's CDR3 is CASSLAGTNEKLFF. CDR3 in DNA: TGTGCCAGCAGCTTAGCGGGCACTAATGAAAAACTGTTTTTT. Filled out from reference TRBV7-2 and TRBJ1-4, the complete variable domain reads GAGVSQSPSNKVTEKGKDVELRCDPISGHTALYWYRQSLGQGLEFLIYFQGNSAPDKSGLPSDRFSAERTGGSVSTLTIQRTQQEDSAVYLCASSLAGTNEKLFFGSGTQLSVL.

The chain recombines TRBV9 with TRBJ2-7; D remains unclear. Trimming took 4 bases from V and 4 from J, leaving 6 bases between them. The CDR3 totals 11 residues. Germline V gives CDR1 SGDLS, CDR2 YYNGEE. This CDR3 reads CASSPQYEQYV. CDR3 bases: TGTGCCAGCAGCCCCCAGTACGAGCAGTACGTC.

The rearrangement joins TRBV5-1 to TRBJ2-3; D is undetermined. The CDR3 has 14 residues. Germline-derived CDR1 and CDR2 are SGHRS and YFSETQ. Trimming removed 0 bases from V and 4 bases from J, with 9 bases in between. CDR3 sequence reads: CASSLDGSPDTQYF. CDR3 nucleotide sequence: TGCGCCAGCAGCTTGGACGGCAGCCCAGATACGCAGTATTTT.

The chain employs TRBV29-1 and TRBJ2-3, with D perhaps TRBD1 or TRBD2 (6 bases each). There are 15 residues in the CDR3. Per the germline V gene, CDR1 is SQVTM and CDR2 is ANQGSEA. V lost 8 bases to trimming and J lost 4 bases, with 22 bases between them. The chain's CDR3 is CSPVVGGAGADTQYF. The CDR3 bases are TGCAGCCCGGTGGTGGGGGGCGCAGGAGCAGATACGCAGTATTTT.

The chain joins TRBV18 to TRBJ1-1; D unclear. Trimming left V 5 bases short and J 2 bases short, with 9 bases between. The CDR3 is 13 amino acids. In germline, CDR1 is KGHSH, CDR2 LQKENI. Written as DNA, the CDR3 is TGTGCCAGCTCAGGGGAAGCAAACACTGAAGCTTTCTTT. Its translation is CASSGEANTEAFF. The full variable domain, with the rest looked up from reference TRBV18 and TRBJ1-1, is NAGVMQNPRHLVRRRGQEARLRCSPMKGHSHVYWYRQLPEEGLKFMVYLQKENIIDESGMPKERFSAEFPKEGPSILRIQQVVRGDSAAYFCASSGEANTEAFFGQGTRLTVV.

The chain is built from TRBV6-5 and TRBJ2-5; 9 nucleotides match TRBD2. The ends lost 7 bases at V and 0 bases at J; junction bases unmatched: 6. The CDR3 runs 15 residues. The germline gives CDR1 MNHEY, CDR2 SVGAGI. CDR3 nucleotide sequence: TGTGCCAGCATCCGTAGCGGGGGTGACCAAGAGACCCAGTACTTC. It codes for CASIRSGGDQETQYF.

V usage is TRBV18 and J usage is TRBJ2-7; D is undetermined. The CDR3 is 11 amino acids. CDR1 KGHSH and CDR2 LQKENI come from the germline V gene. The V end was cut by 4 bases, the J end by 5 bases, with 6 bases between. In nucleotides, the CDR3 is TGTGCCAGCTCACGAGACCACGAGCAGTACGTC. This sequence encodes CASSRDHEQYV.

The CDR3 nucleotides are TGTGCCAGCAGCGTGATCGGGACAGGGGGAAGGAATGAGCAGTTCTTC. Encoded protein: CASSVIGTGGRNEQFF. V and J are TRBV9 and TRBJ2-1; TRBD1 matches at 11 bases. The germline gives CDR1 SGDLS, CDR2 YYNGEE. V trimming: 2 bases; J trimming: 7 bases; junction bases outside the gene matches: 8. The CDR3 has 16 amino acids.

This chain connects TRBV5-1 to TRBJ2-1; D may be TRBD1 (6 bases). Trimming left V 7 bases short and J 7 bases short, with 21 bases between. The germline V gene has CDR1 SGHRS and CDR2 YFSETQ. The CDR3 runs 15 residues. CDR3 region: CASLPQGGDGNEQFF. The CDR3 DNA reads as TGCGCCAGCTTACCACAGGGTGGGGATGGTAATGAGCAGTTCTTC.

The rearrangement uses TRBV18 and TRBJ1-5; 8 bases fit TRBD1. CDR3 length: 16 residues. CDR1 and CDR2 from the germline V gene are KGHSH and LQKENI. The V and J ends lost 4 bases and 0 bases, in that order; junction bases with no gene match: 5. The CDR3 loop reads CASSLTGQVSNQPQHF. DNA for the CDR3: TGTGCCAGCTCACTTACGGGACAGGTTAGCAATCAGCCCCAGCATTTT.

V is TRBV29-1 and J is TRBJ1-4; no definite D call. The CDR3 has 13 residues. V was shortened by 7 bases and J by 0 bases, with 9 bases between the two germline ends. Looked up from germline, CDR1 is SQVTM and CDR2 is ANQGSEA. The chain's CDR3 is CSAVSPTNEKLFF. CDR3 DNA: TGCAGCGCCGTCAGTCCAACTAATGAAAAACTGTTTTTT.

Concerning this clone: The junction does not match germline at one end; this may be a read error. The chain is built from TRBV6-5 and TRBJ2-3; maybe TRBD1 (6 bases). The CDR3 has 11 residues. CDR1 and CDR2 (germline): MNHEY, SVGAGI. This CDR3 reads CRTASTDTQYF. The CDR3 DNA follows: TGCCGGACAGCTAGCACAGATACGCAGTATTTT.